Ten or more counts support the clone carrying this T cell receptor (beta chain). The record originates from a study of T-cell reconstitution after alpha-beta-depleted transplantation in children. Preparation of the TCRbeta library involved a method that used unique molecular identifiers. TCRdb reprocessed the PCR reads via MiXCR and lists one record per CDR3 protein. The sample lists around 670,000 distinct CDR3 sequences; about an eighth were seen once. Trimming shortened V by 8 bases and J by 5 bases, and 12 bases separated the two germline ends. Germline-derived CDR1 and CDR2 are SNHLY and FYNNEI. The CDR3 length is 13 residues.

The V gene is TRBV2, the J gene TRBJ2-2; D possibly corresponds to TRBD1 (6 bases). Sequencing used PBMCs, obtained before TCRalphabeta/CD19-depleted stem cell transplant. The receptor was derived from a girl aged 2-10 years with congenital amegakaryocytic thrombocytopenia, due to receive a stem cell transplant. CDR3 residues: CASRPQGTGELFF. The CDR3 DNA reads as TGTGCCAGCCGTCCACAGGGAACCGGGGAGCTGTTTTTT.